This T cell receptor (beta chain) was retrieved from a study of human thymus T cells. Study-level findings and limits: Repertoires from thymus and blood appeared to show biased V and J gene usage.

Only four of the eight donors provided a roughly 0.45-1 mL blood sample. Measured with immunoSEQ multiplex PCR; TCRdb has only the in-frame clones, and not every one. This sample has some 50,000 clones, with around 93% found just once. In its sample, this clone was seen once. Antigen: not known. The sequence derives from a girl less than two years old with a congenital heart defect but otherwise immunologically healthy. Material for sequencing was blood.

As DNA, the CDR3 is TGTGCCAGCAGTGAAAGGGCCAGGGAAGGAGGCTACGAGCAGTACTTC. This encodes CASSERAREGGYEQYF. V gene TRBV6-1 combines with J gene TRBJ2-7, with D possibly being TRBD1 or TRBD2 (5 bases each). Germline V gives CDR1 MNHNS, CDR2 SASEGT. Trimming removed 2 bases at V and 3 bases at J, with 17 bases between. The CDR3 sequence is 16 residues long.